This T cell receptor beta chain derives from a study of regulatory T cells in long-lasting Graves disease. Study-wide results and caveats: Study was limited to peripheral blood, excluding thyroid tissue. Favored usage of TRBV28, TRBJ1-2 and TRBJ2-5 was recorded in persistent disease.

Note on this clonotype: The antigen is undetermined.

Assembly of TCR beta libraries relied on iRepertoire HTBI primers together with Arm-PCR of CDR3 regions. MiXCR, applied by TCRdb to the multiplex PCR reads, yields one record per CDR3 protein. The sample has around 500,000 distinct CDR3 sequences, about 11% seen once; the top ten hold about 8.9%. The germline V gene has CDR1 MDHEN and CDR2 SYDVKM. V was trimmed by 3 bases and J by 5 bases, leaving 17 bases between them. The CDR3 runs 16 residues. Documented time point: newly diagnosed GD, antithyroid drugs for less than 3 months. After RNA was extracted from PBMCs, the TCR library was made from it. A further study also used this sample, focusing on T cells in Graves' hyperthyroidism and ophthalmopathy. That report adds: With the HTBI primer set, the TCR CDR3 went through a first round of RT-PCR.

This clonotype was obtained from a woman aged 25-40 years with Graves disease. The sample in question was peripheral blood mononuclear cells (PBMCs), obtained at new diagnosis, from a patient treated with antithyroid drugs. This chain joins TRBV28 and TRBJ1-5, with a tentative D call TRBD1 (5 bases). CDR3 nucleotides: TGTGCCAGCAGTTTTTCCGGGACTTCGGGTTATCAGCCCCAGCATTTT. Translation gives CASSFSGTSGYQPQHF. The full variable domain, rest sourced from reference TRBV28 and TRBJ1-5, is DVKVTQSSRYLVKRTGEKVFLECVQDMDHENMFWYRQDPGLGLRLIYFSYDVKMKEKGDIPEGYSVSREKKERFSLILESASTNQTSMYLCASSFSGTSGYQPQHFGDGTRLSIL.